The rows below give T cell receptor beta chains drawn from one sample of a study of T-cell reconstitution after alpha-beta-depleted transplantation in children. TCRdb recomputed calls from the PCR reads with MiXCR, one row per CDR3 protein. This sample has about 460,000 distinct CDR3 sequences, with over 9.5% found just once. This sample comprised PBMCs, mostly from graft donor cells, obtained 180 days after TCRalphabeta/CD19-depleted stem cell transplant. The receptors were gathered from a female patient aged 2-10 years who had a stem cell transplant for aplastic anemia, so the T cells may come from the graft donor. Each CDR3 is given with its conserved first and last residue. D genes are given only for firm matches. Some rows have no size entry. The others give once, few or many, or a class for an expanded clone.

J,V,size,D,DNA,CDR3
TRBJ1-1,TRBV4-3,few,NA,TGCGCCAGCAGCCAAGAGGTGACGAGGACTGAAGCTTTCTTT,CASSQEVTRTEAFF
TRBJ2-3,TRBV20-1,many,TRBD2,TGCAGTGCTAGACTACTAGCGGGAGGAGATACGCAGTATTTT,CSARLLAGGDTQYF
TRBJ2-5,TRBV10-3,many,NA,TGTGCCATCAGCTGGACAGAGAGACAAGAGACCCAGTACTTC,CAISWTERQETQYF
TRBJ2-2,TRBV12-3/TRBV12-4,few,NA,TGTGCCAGCAATGTGGGATCGGGAGTCACCGGGGAGCTGTTTTTT,CASNVGSGVTGELFF
TRBJ2-6,TRBV7-9,few,NA,TGTGCCAGCAGCGCAAGCTCTGGGGCCAACGTCCTGACTTTC,CASSASSGANVLTF
TRBJ2-5,TRBV20-1,NA,TRBD1,TGCAGTGCTCGAGACGTGACAGGGGGCCCTGAGACCCAGTACTTC,CSARDVTGGPETQYF
TRBJ2-5,TRBV2,NA,TRBD2,TGTGCCAGCAGTGTCCGTGGACTAGCGGGGGCCGTAGAGACCCAGTACTTC,CASSVRGLAGAVETQYF
TRBJ2-1,TRBV7-2,few,NA,TGTGCCAGCAGCCATGGAACACTCCCCTCCTACAATGAGCAGTTCTTC,CASSHGTLPSYNEQFF
TRBJ2-3,TRBV12-3/TRBV12-4,few,NA,TGTGCCAGCACATCATTTTTAAGCACAGATACGCAGTATTTT,CASTSFLSTDTQYF
TRBJ2-1,TRBV19,few,TRBD2,TGTGCCAGTAGTACCGCTCGGCGGGAGGGCCCGAATGAGCAGTTCTTC,CASSTARREGPNEQFF
TRBJ2-1,TRBV4-3,few,NA,TGCGCCAGCAGCCAGGTCTACGGAGTTTCCTACAATGAGCAGTTCTTC,CASSQVYGVSYNEQFF
TRBJ2-7,TRBV28,many,NA,TGTGCCAGCAGGGGGTACTTCTACGAGCAGTACTTC,CASRGYFYEQYF
TRBJ2-1,TRBV25-1,NA,TRBD1,TGTGCCAGCAGGGGACAGGGGACCAGCTCCTACAATGAGCAGTTCTTC,CASRGQGTSSYNEQFF
TRBJ2-7,TRBV29-1,NA,TRBD1,TGCAGCGTTGGCGCGACAGGGACCTCGCACGAGCAGTACTTC,CSVGATGTSHEQYF
TRBJ2-1,TRBV3-1,few,NA,TGTGCCAGCAGCCAAGGACTAGGGGGGGTAGGTGAGCAGTTCTTC,CASSQGLGGVGEQFF
TRBJ2-3,TRBV7-9,NA,NA,TGTGCCAGCAGCTTAACCCCCGGACAGACAGATACGCAGTATTTT,CASSLTPGQTDTQYF